This T cell receptor (beta chain) is drawn from a study of T-cell reconstitution after alpha-beta-depleted transplantation in children. This CDR3 comprises 15 residues. V lost 2 bases and J lost 4, with 12 bases in between. Germline values: CDR1 SGHTA, CDR2 FQGNSA. Unique molecular identifiers were built into the TCRbeta library. MiXCR was run by TCRdb on the PCR reads, yielding one entry per CDR3 protein. This repertoire shows fewer than 700,000 distinct CDR3 sequences, roughly 23% found once; its top ten account for approximately 14%. This clonotype was seen at least ten times. The TCR originated in a boy less than two years old who had a stem cell transplant for acute myeloid leukemia, so the T cells may come from the graft donor. This chain links TRBV7-2 with TRBJ2-4, with D possibly being TRBD2 (6 bases). The sample in question was PBMCs, mostly from graft donor cells, obtained 360 days after TCRalphabeta/CD19-depleted stem cell transplant. The CDR3: CASSLIGDSKNIQYF. The CDR3 DNA follows: TGTGCCAGCAGCTTAATCGGGGACTCTAAAAACATTCAGTACTTC.